The entry below gives a single TCR beta chain sequence along with its context. Repertoires were generated with immunoSEQ multiplex PCR, while TCRdb's copy carries only in-frame clones and drops some. Of under 300,000 clones listed, 86% are singletons. This CDR3 is 13 amino acids long. V lost 8 bases to trimming and J lost 7 bases, with 15 bases between them. Germline CDR1 MNHEY, CDR2 SVGAGI. The source of the sample is a study of blood T cell repertoires in COVID-19. Looking at the study overall: In each case, the material was cDNA or gDNA derived from T cells, B-cell-depleted T cells, or PBMCs.

The sample comprised PBMCs or T cells enriched from blood (not recorded which). The sequence derives from a man aged 18 to 35 who had recovered from COVID-19. V usage is TRBV6-5 and J usage is TRBJ1-5; D gene uncertain. CDR3 sequence reads: CASHGGRGQPQHF. CDR3 nucleotide sequence: TGTGCCAGCCATGGAGGGCGTGGCCAGCCCCAGCATTTT.